Listed below are T cell receptor beta chains from one sample, sequenced in a study of T cell responses to AZD1222 COVID-19 vaccine. Assay used: immunoSEQ multiplex PCR; TCRdb lists only in-frame clones, some missing. Of about 120,000 clones in the sample, around 88% were seen once. This specimen was peripheral blood, taken 28 days after the second AZD1222 dose. Receptor source: an adult who received the AZD1222 COVID-19 vaccine. The CDR3 runs from the conserved cysteine through the conserved F or W. The D gene is left open where the match is weak. Not every row has a clone size; where given, it reads once, few, many or a size class.

d_call clone_size j_call v_call cdr3_nt cdr3_aa
TRBD2 . TRBJ2-5 TRBV3-1/TRBV3-2 TGTGCCAGCAGCCAAGAGTTCGGGCGGGGGGGCGAGACCCAGTACTTC CASSQEFGRGGETQYF
TRBD1 . TRBJ2-5 TRBV11-2 TGTGCCAGCAGCTTGGGACAGGGGAGCGAGACCCAGTACTTC CASSLGQGSETQYF
. . TRBJ1-1 TRBV11-3 TGTGCCAGCAGCTTAGTTGCCGGGACTGAAGCTTTCTTT CASSLVAGTEAFF
. . TRBJ1-1 TRBV3-1/TRBV3-2 TGTGCCAGCAGCCAAGCGGCAACTCGCAACACTGAAGCTTTCTTT CASSQAATRNTEAFF
. . TRBJ1-4 TRBV7-2 TGTGCCAGCAGCTTGGGGACGGCAGCAACTAATGAAAAACTGTTTTTT CASSLGTAATNEKLFF
. . TRBJ1-2 TRBV5-5 TGTGCCAGCAGCTACCAATTAGACAGGAGCTATGGCTACACCTTC CASSYQLDRSYGYTF
TRBD2 once TRBJ2-2 TRBV19 TGTGCCAGTAGTCCCCGGGAGGGGCGCACCGGGGAGCTGTTTTTT CASSPREGRTGELFF
TRBD1 . TRBJ2-2 TRBV3-1/TRBV3-2 TGTGCCAGCAGCCAAGCCAAGACAGGGGAGAACACCGGGGAGCTGTTTTTT CASSQAKTGENTGELFF
. . TRBJ1-5 TRBV5-5 TGTGCCAGCAGCTCGACAGATGAATATCAGCCCCAGCATTTT CASSSTDEYQPQHF
TRBD1 . TRBJ2-7 TRBV7-3 TGTGCCAGCAGCTTAATAGGGACAGGGCCCTACGAGCAGTACTTC CASSLIGTGPYEQYF
TRBD2 . TRBJ2-2 TRBV11-2 TGTGCCAGCAGCTTAGATCCTAGCGGGAGCGGGGAGCTGTTTTTT CASSLDPSGSGELFF